The 10 T cell receptor beta chains in this list originate from one sample, sequenced in a study of blood T cell repertoires in COVID-19. Profiled with immunoSEQ multiplex PCR; TCRdb holds only in-frame clones, not every one. The sample holds over 120,000 clones, 70% to 90% seen once. Sequenced sample: peripheral blood. The receptors come from a human donor with acute or convalescent COVID-19. The donor label of this sample is uncertain.

Only a few counts were recorded for this clone. V gene TRBV3-1 (or the pseudogene TRBV3-2) combines with J gene TRBJ1-1, with D uncertain. Trimming removed 5 bases at V and 0 bases at J, with 7 bases between. The germline CDR1 and CDR2 sequences are LGHDT and YNNKEL (reference sequence). The CDR3 loop spans 13 amino acids. The CDR3 DNA reads as TGTGCCAGCAGCACCCAGATGAACACTGAAGCTTTCTTT. Translating gives CASSTQMNTEAFF.

The chain carries TRBV9 and TRBJ2-1, with D unclear. The germline V gene encodes CDR1 SGDLS and CDR2 YYNGEE. Deletions cut 0 bases from V and 10 bases from J, with 14 bases between. The CDR3 is 14 amino acids. CDR3 loop: CASSVGGWSEEQFF. The CDR3 bases are TGTGCCAGCAGCGTAGGAGGCTGGTCGGAAGAGCAGTTCTTC.

The CDR3 nucleotides read TGTGCCACCAGTGATTCTACCCGGACAGGGCTCACTGAAGCTTTCTTT. This gives the protein CATSDSTRTGLTEAFF. V is TRBV24-1 and J is TRBJ1-1; 8 bases agree with TRBD1. Trimming took 2 bases from V and 4 from J; bases not matched to a gene: 8. Germline loops: CDR1 KGHDR, CDR2 SFDVKD. The CDR3 extends over 16 amino acids.

This clone was detected only a few times. The DNA of the CDR3 is TGTGCCAGCAGCTTGGAAGGTCCGAGACAGGGCAACTATGGCTACACCTTC. It specifies CASSLEGPRQGNYGYTF. V usage is TRBV5-6 and J usage is TRBJ1-2; 7 nucleotides agree with TRBD1. The V segment lost 0 bases and the J segment 2 bases; nucleotides outside the gene matches: 10. CDR1 is SGHDT, CDR2 YYEEEE, per germline. The CDR3 has 17 residues. The full variable domain, completed using reference TRBV5-6 and TRBJ1-2, is DAGVTQSPTHLIKTRGQQVTLRCSPKSGHDTVSWYQQALGQGPQFIFQYYEEEERQRGNFPDRFSGHQFPNYSSELNVNALLLGDSALYLCASSLEGPRQGNYGYTFGSGTRLTVV.

The V call is TRBV5-1, the J call TRBJ2-3; 8 bases match TRBD1. With 1 base clipped from V and 0 bases from J, the junction kept 13 bases outside the gene matches. Germline-derived CDR1 and CDR2 are SGHRS and YFSETQ. The CDR3 sequence is 19 residues long. CDR3 sequence: CASSLLPQGAISSTDTQYF. CDR3 nucleotide sequence: TGCGCCAGCAGCTTGCTCCCCCAGGGGGCAATTTCTAGCACAGATACGCAGTATTTT.

The chain employs TRBV28 and TRBJ2-2; 10 positions agree with TRBD2. CDR3 size: 18 residues. Trimming removed 2 bases from V and 2 bases from J; junction bases left unmatched: 8. Germline CDR1 MDHEN, CDR2 SYDVKM. CDR3 DNA sequence: TGTGCCAGCAGTTTACGGAGTCTAGCGGGGGCAAACACCGGGGAGCTGTTTTTT. As protein: CASSLRSLAGANTGELFF.

DNA for the CDR3: TGTGCCACCAGTGATACCACAGGGGGCCGGTATCAGCCCCAGCATTTT. Translated, it gives CATSDTTGGRYQPQHF. This chain links TRBV24-1 with TRBJ1-5; 9 bases are a match to TRBD1. V gave up 3 bases and J gave up 5 bases; unmatched junction bases: 7. Per the germline V gene, CDR1 is KGHDR and CDR2 is SFDVKD. CDR3 length equals 16 residues.

This clone was seen once. The CDR3 spells CASSLRSGRVNEQFF. The CDR3 nucleotides read TGTGCCAGCAGCTTAAGGAGCGGGAGGGTTAATGAGCAGTTCTTC. This chain connects TRBV7-8 to TRBJ2-1; 10 bases align to TRBD2. The CDR3 has 15 amino acids. Trimming took 2 bases from V and 7 from J; bases not matched to a gene: 5. The germline V gene encodes CDR1 SGHVS and CDR2 FQNEAQ.

The chain combines TRBV7-2 with TRBJ2-5; 9 nucleotides match TRBD2. With V trimmed by 5 bases and J by 2 bases, 3 bases remained unmatched. This CDR3 contains 14 residues. Germline CDR1 SGHTA, CDR2 FQGNSA. CDR3 coding DNA: TGTGCCAGCAGCGTTCTAGCGGGACAAGAGACCCAGTACTTC. It specifies CASSVLAGQETQYF.

The chain employs TRBV7-8 and TRBJ1-1; D is possibly TRBD1 (6 bases). This CDR3 is 14 amino acids long. Trimming removed 1 base at V and 4 bases at J, with 10 bases between. Germline V gene data show CDR1 as SGHVS and CDR2 as FQNEAQ. The CDR3 is CASSLVQGFTEAFF. The DNA for the CDR3 is TGTGCCAGCAGCTTAGTACAGGGCTTCACTGAAGCTTTCTTT.